The 27 T cell receptor beta chains reported below all come from one sample, sequenced in a study of blood T cell repertoires in COVID-19. The repertoire was sequenced with immunoSEQ multiplex PCR; TCRdb's copy has only in-frame clones and lacks some. The sample includes roughly 24,000 clones, about 89% seen only once; the top ten take approximately 25%. The sample taken for sequencing was peripheral blood. The receptors here all came from a man aged 65-85 years with COVID-19, enrolled during active disease.

In DNA form, the CDR3 reads TGCGCCAGCAGCCAAGACCCCGGGACAGGGTTATTTTCGGGGTCCTACGAGCAGTACTTC. Translated, it gives CASSQDPGTGLFSGSYEQYF. V is TRBV4-1 and J is TRBJ2-7, with TRBD1 matching 9 bases. The CDR3 covers 20 residues. Germline V lookup: CDR1 MGHRA, CDR2 YSYEKL. V was pared by 0 bases and J by 1 base, with 16 bases of the junction left unmatched.

This clone was detected a few times. V usage is TRBV2 and J usage is TRBJ1-1; D unclear. Trimming took off 2 bases at V and 0 bases at J, with 4 bases between the two ends. Germline V gives CDR1 SNHLY, CDR2 FYNNEI. This CDR3 region has 13 residues. CDR3 DNA sequence: TGTGCCAGCAGTGAATATCTGAACACTGAAGCTTTCTTT. Amino acid sequence: CASSEYLNTEAFF.

The CDR3 coding sequence is TGTGCCAGCAGCTTAGGCACATCATACCTCTATGGCTACACCTTC. It codes for CASSLGTSYLYGYTF. The V call is TRBV7-9, the J call TRBJ1-2; no definite D call. V was cut by 1 base and J by 4 bases, with 13 bases left in between. There are 15 residues in the CDR3. Germline V gene lookup returns CDR1 SEHNR and CDR2 FQNEAQ (reference sequence).

The rearrangement uses TRBV5-6 and TRBJ1-1; TRBD1 matches at 7 bases. The CDR3 covers 14 residues. V dropped 4 bases and J dropped 5; count of bases not matched to a gene: 8. CDR1 is SGHDT and CDR2 is YYEEEE in the germline V gene. CDR3 nucleotide sequence: TGTGCCAGCAGCCTGGGACAGTACGGGACTGAAGCTTTCTTT. Translated, it gives CASSLGQYGTEAFF.

CDR3 sequence: CATGQTANEKLFF. CDR3 in DNA: TGTGCCACCGGACAGACAGCTAATGAAAAACTGTTTTTT. V usage is TRBV10-3 and J usage is TRBJ1-4, with a possible D match to TRBD1 (6 bases). The germline V gene encodes CDR1 ENHRY and CDR2 SYGVKD. The CDR3 length is 13 residues. The ends were cut back, 10 bases at V and 3 bases at J, with 12 bases in the middle.

The J gene is TRBJ2-1, the V gene TRBV12-3 or TRBV12-4, with no clear D. The CDR3 covers 12 residues. Trimming took off 7 bases at V and 3 bases at J, with 7 bases between the two ends. The CDR3 is CASTSYYNEQFF. The CDR3 DNA is TGTGCCAGCACCTCTTACTACAATGAGCAGTTCTTC.

The chain is built from TRBV5-5 and TRBJ1-6, with 10 bases lining up with TRBD1. The CDR3 runs 15 residues. V dropped 2 bases and J dropped 7; count of bases not matched to a gene: 3. Germline V gene lookup returns CDR1 SGHKS and CDR2 YYEKEE (reference sequence). CDR3 DNA: TGTGCCAGCAGCTTTCTGGACAGGGGGAATTCACCCCTCCACTTT. It specifies CASSFLDRGNSPLHF.

The J gene is TRBJ1-2, the V gene TRBV19; 8 bases line up with TRBD1. Losses at the gene ends were 5 bases for V and 7 bases for J; bases not matched to a gene: 9. CDR3 size: 14 residues. The germline V gene encodes CDR1 LNHDA and CDR2 SQIVND (reference sequence). As DNA, the CDR3 is TGTGCCAGTAGTGGGCAGGGGGCGGAATCTGGCTACACCTTC. Translated: CASSGQGAESGYTF. Complete variable domain (other parts from reference TRBV19 and TRBJ1-2): DGGITQSPKYLFRKEGQNVTLSCEQNLNHDAMYWYRQDPGQGLRLIYYSQIVNDFQKGDIAEGYSVSREKKESFPLTVTSAQKNPTAFYLCASSGQGAESGYTFGSGTRLTVV.

V gene TRBV2 combines with J gene TRBJ1-1; 7 nucleotides align to TRBD1. Trimming cost V 6 bases and J 2 bases; bases outside gene matches: 9. The CDR3 has 15 residues. Germline CDR1 reads SNHLY; CDR2 reads FYNNEI. CDR3 protein: CASRARGISNTEAFF. CDR3 coding DNA: TGTGCCAGCAGGGCCAGGGGGATCTCAAACACTGAAGCTTTCTTT. The complete variable domain, with remaining parts taken from reference TRBV2 and TRBJ1-1, reads EPEVTQTPSHQVTQMGQEVILRCVPISNHLYFYWYRQILGQKVEFLVSFYNNEISEKSEIFDDQFSVERPDGSNFTLKIRSTKLEDSAMYFCASRARGISNTEAFFGQGTRLTVV.

The rearrangement links TRBV19 to TRBJ1-1; TRBD1 agrees at 7 bases. The trim removed 6 bases at V and 4 bases at J, leaving 5 bases unmatched. The CDR3 sequence is 13 residues long. In germline, CDR1 is LNHDA, CDR2 SQIVND (reference sequence). CDR3 loop: CASRATGVTEAFF. CDR3 nucleotides: TGTGCCAGTAGAGCTACAGGGGTCACTGAAGCTTTCTTT.

The gene calls are TRBV6-5 and TRBJ1-6; D possibly corresponds to TRBD1 (5 bases). The CDR3 is 15 residues long. Germline CDR1 reads MNHEY; CDR2 reads SVGAGI. V lost 4 bases and J lost 4, with 11 bases in between. The CDR3 DNA is TGTGCCAGCAGTTCCCGGGGGGGGTATAATTCACCCCTCCACTTT. This encodes CASSSRGGYNSPLHF.

J is TRBJ1-1 and V is TRBV27; possible D gene TRBD1, 5 bases. The CDR3 is made up of 14 amino acids. V was trimmed by 5 bases and J by 2 bases, leaving 12 bases between them. Germline CDR1 is MNHEY and CDR2 is SMNVEV (reference sequence). The CDR3 DNA is TGTGCCAGCAGTCTGCAGGGTTTCAACACTGAAGCTTTCTTT. It codes for CASSLQGFNTEAFF.

The chain has TRBV7-2 and TRBJ1-4; D remains unclear. The V end was cut by 3 bases, the J end by 13 bases, with 18 bases between. CDR1 and CDR2 from the germline V gene are SGHTA and FQGNSA. The CDR3 sequence is 14 residues long. The CDR3 coding sequence is TGTGCCAGCAGCTTCACGGAGGGAAACCGTGGACTGTTTTTT. It translates to CASSFTEGNRGLFF.

The gene calls are TRBV6-6 and TRBJ2-7; possible D gene TRBD2, 5 bases. V lost 2 bases to trimming and J lost 6 bases, with 14 bases between them. In germline, CDR1 is MNHNY, CDR2 SVGAGI (reference sequence). This CDR3 region has 14 residues. The CDR3 spells CASSYSTFGGEQYF. CDR3 nucleotide sequence: TGTGCCAGCAGTTACAGTACGTTTGGAGGCGAGCAGTACTTC.

This chain connects TRBV30 to TRBJ2-7; weak D call: TRBD1 (6 bases). V dropped 4 bases and J dropped 2 bases, with 15 bases sitting between them. This CDR3 spans 14 amino acids. Germline loops: CDR1 GTSNPN, CDR2 SVGIG (reference sequence). Here the CDR3 reads CAWNTGTPPYEQYF. The CDR3 coding sequence is TGTGCCTGGAATACTGGGACACCTCCCTACGAGCAGTACTTC.

This clone has a single count. The chain links TRBV30 to TRBJ1-2; D remains ambiguous. Germline V gene sequence: CDR1 GTSNPN, CDR2 SVGIG (reference sequence). The CDR3 has 11 residues. V was pared by 0 bases and J by 6 bases, with 5 bases between. The CDR3 spells CAWSVLNGYTF. DNA of the CDR3: TGTGCCTGGAGTGTACTTAATGGCTACACCTTC.

The rearrangement joins TRBV4-1 to TRBJ1-5; no clear D gene. V was pared by 1 base and J by 0 bases, with 10 bases between. Germline CDR1 reads MGHRA; CDR2 reads YSYEKL. CDR3 length: 16 amino acids. The CDR3 sequence: CASSQAFGTSNQPQHF. The CDR3, as DNA: TGCGCCAGCAGCCAAGCATTTGGCACTAGCAATCAGCCCCAGCATTTT.

The rearrangement uses TRBV5-1 and TRBJ1-5; D might be TRBD1 (5 bases). Germline CDR1 and CDR2: SGHRS and YFSETQ. CDR3 length: 14 residues. V was trimmed by 0 bases and J by 4 bases, leaving 8 bases between them. The CDR3 here is CASSLGQINQPQHF. CDR3 nucleotide sequence: TGCGCCAGCAGCTTGGGACAGATTAATCAGCCCCAGCATTTT.

The rearrangement joins TRBV5-1 to TRBJ1-2, with 7 nucleotides matching TRBD1. The CDR3 loop spans 18 amino acids. Germline loops: CDR1 SGHRS, CDR2 YFSETQ. With 2 bases clipped from V and 8 bases from J, the junction kept 21 bases outside the gene matches. The CDR3 DNA is TGCGCCAGCAGCTTTCGGCCCAGGGGGGAAGAGAGATCTGGCGGCTACACCTTC. As protein: CASSFRPRGEERSGGYTF.

The V and J genes are TRBV5-1 and TRBJ2-3; 13 bases line up with TRBD2. Looked up from germline, CDR1 is SGHRS and CDR2 is YFSETQ. The V segment lost 3 bases and the J segment 0 bases; nucleotides outside the gene matches: 7. This CDR3 is built from 18 residues. This CDR3 is CASSSQLAGGPSTDTQYF. The CDR3, as DNA: TGCGCCAGCAGCTCGCAACTAGCGGGGGGGCCGAGCACAGATACGCAGTATTTT. Full variable domain (missing parts from reference TRBV5-1 and TRBJ2-3): KAGVTQTPRYLIKTRGQQVTLSCSPISGHRSVSWYQQTPGQGLQFLFEYFSETQRNKGNFPGRFSGRQFSNSRSEMNVSTLELGDSALYLCASSSQLAGGPSTDTQYFGPGTRLTVL.

The chain couples TRBV7-2 to TRBJ2-7; D is unresolved. Trimming took off 0 bases at V and 1 base at J, with 10 bases between the two ends. Germline CDR1 SGHTA, CDR2 FQGNSA. The CDR3 is made up of 15 amino acids. CDR3 DNA sequence: TGTGCCAGCAGCTTAGCCAGCGCGAGTTCCTACGAGCAGTACTTC. It is translated as CASSLASASSYEQYF.

V and J are TRBV5-1 and TRBJ1-4; 7 bases fit TRBD1. The CDR3 loop spans 14 amino acids. V gave up 6 bases and J gave up 7 bases; unmatched junction bases: 9. The germline V gene has CDR1 SGHRS and CDR2 YFSETQ. The DNA of the CDR3 is TGCGCCAGCAAGACAGGGATTTCAGGTGAAAAACTGTTTTTT. Protein: CASKTGISGEKLFF. The full variable domain, rest sourced from reference TRBV5-1 and TRBJ1-4, is KAGVTQTPRYLIKTRGQQVTLSCSPISGHRSVSWYQQTPGQGLQFLFEYFSETQRNKGNFPGRFSGRQFSNSRSEMNVSTLELGDSALYLCASKTGISGEKLFFGSGTQLSVL.

This clone was found a few times. The chain couples TRBV2 to TRBJ2-7; D is perhaps TRBD1 (5 bases). This CDR3 comprises 17 residues. The V end lost 0 bases, the J end lost 2 bases, and 17 bases lay between the germline ends. Per germline, CDR1 SNHLY and CDR2 FYNNEI. The CDR3 is CASSEAGTQAGTYEQYF. CDR3 sequence (DNA): TGTGCCAGCAGTGAAGCAGGCACCCAGGCAGGGACCTACGAGCAGTACTTC.

V gene TRBV18 combines with J gene TRBJ2-1, with D possibly TRBD2 on 5 matching bases. Germline V gives CDR1 KGHSH, CDR2 LQKENI. The V end lost 4 bases, the J end lost 5 bases, and 6 bases lay between the germline ends. The CDR3 loop spans 12 amino acids. In DNA form, the CDR3 reads TGTGCCAGCTCACGGGGAGACAATGAGCAGTTCTTC. This translates into CASSRGDNEQFF.

This chain connects TRBV4-1 to TRBJ1-4; D is undetermined. Looked up from germline, CDR1 is MGHRA and CDR2 is YSYEKL. The CDR3 totals 16 residues. V shed 3 bases and J shed 7 bases, with 18 bases lying between them. CDR3 nucleotides: TGCGCCAGCAGCCAGCCCCTAGCGGGTCGGACTGAAAAACTGTTTTTT. This codes for CASSQPLAGRTEKLFF.

V and J are TRBV10-1 and TRBJ2-7; no clear D gene. The CDR3 spans 12 residues. Germline V CDR1 and CDR2: WNHNN, SYGVQD (reference sequence). V was shortened by 3 bases and J by 0 bases, with 3 bases between the two germline ends. CDR3 region: CASSDYSYEQYF. The CDR3 coding sequence is TGCGCCAGCAGTGATTACTCCTACGAGCAGTACTTC.

The chain links TRBV14 to TRBJ2-1; a weak D match, TRBD2 (5 bases). The CDR3 loop spans 15 amino acids. Germline CDR1 and CDR2: SGHDN and FVKESK. Trimming cost V 2 bases and J 0 bases, with 8 bases left between them. The CDR3 DNA reads as TGTGCCAGCAGCCAATTGACTATCTCCTACAATGAGCAGTTCTTC. It encodes CASSQLTISYNEQFF.